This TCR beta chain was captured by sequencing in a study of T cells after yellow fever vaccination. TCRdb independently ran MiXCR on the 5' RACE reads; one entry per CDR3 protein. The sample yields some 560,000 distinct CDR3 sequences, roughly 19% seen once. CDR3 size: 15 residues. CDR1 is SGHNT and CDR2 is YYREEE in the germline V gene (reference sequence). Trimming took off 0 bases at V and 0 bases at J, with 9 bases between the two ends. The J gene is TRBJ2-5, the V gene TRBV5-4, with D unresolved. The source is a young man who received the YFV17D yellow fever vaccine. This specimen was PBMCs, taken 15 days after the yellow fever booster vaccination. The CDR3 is CASSLAEAYQETQYF. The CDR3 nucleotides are TGTGCCAGCAGCTTGGCTGAGGCTTACCAAGAGACCCAGTACTTC. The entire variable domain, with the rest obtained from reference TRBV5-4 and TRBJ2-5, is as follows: ETGVTQSPTHLIKTRGQQVTLRCSSQSGHNTVSWYQQALGQGPQFIFQYYREEENGRGNFPPRFSGLQFPNYSSELNVNALELDDSALYLCASSLAEAYQETQYFGPGTRLLVL.